The 31 T cell receptor beta chains given below trace back to one sample, sequenced in a study of blood T cell repertoires in COVID-19. Libraries were prepared by immunoSEQ multiplex PCR; TCRdb keeps only in-frame clonotypes and omits some of them. This sample carries 50,000 to 65,000 clones, more than 90% of them seen once, and the ten largest clones take approximately 6%. Specimen: peripheral blood. The receptors come from a human donor in a cohort sampled during active COVID-19.

This chain joins TRBV14 and TRBJ1-6; unclear D gene. CDR3 length: 15 amino acids. The germline gives CDR1 SGHDN, CDR2 FVKESK. Deletions cut 1 base from V and 7 bases from J, with 11 bases between. CDR3 nucleotides: TGTGCCAGCAGCCAAGCAGCGCCTGGGAATTCACCCCTCCACTTT. Translation gives CASSQAAPGNSPLHF. Based on the CDR3 plus reference TRBV14 and TRBJ1-6, the full variable domain is EAGVTQFPSHSVIEKGQTVTLRCDPISGHDNLYWYRRVMGKEIKFLLHFVKESKQDESGMPNNRFLAERTGGTYSTLKVQPAELEDSGVYFCASSQAAPGNSPLHFGNGTRLTVT.

The V call is TRBV24-1, the J call TRBJ2-2, with D hard to call. Germline lookup yields CDR1 KGHDR and CDR2 SFDVKD. Trimming took 6 bases from V and 2 from J, leaving 3 bases between them. CDR3 length: 12 residues. The CDR3 nucleotides are TGTGCCACCAGTTCAAACACCGGGGAGCTGTTTTTT. Residues: CATSSNTGELFF.

This clone was counted a few times. This rearrangement joins TRBV9 to TRBJ2-7, with a tentative D call TRBD1 (6 bases). In germline, CDR1 is SGDLS, CDR2 YYNGEE. CDR3 size: 14 residues. Trimming shortened V by 0 bases and J by 0 bases, and 7 bases separated the two germline ends. In DNA, the CDR3 is TGTGCCAGCAGCGTAGCGGGACACTCCTACGAGCAGTACTTC. It yields the protein CASSVAGHSYEQYF.

This clone was found once. The V gene is TRBV7-8, the J gene TRBJ2-5; TRBD1 agrees at 10 bases. The germline gives CDR1 SGHVS, CDR2 FQNEAQ. With 3 bases clipped from V and 3 bases from J, the junction kept 1 base outside the gene matches. This CDR3 has 14 amino acids. CDR3 coding DNA: TGTGCCAGCAGCTTCGGGACAGGGGAAGAGACCCAGTACTTC. This sequence encodes CASSFGTGEETQYF.

This clone was seen a single time. This chain links TRBV4-1 with TRBJ1-3, with 8 bases that match TRBD1. The CDR3 extends over 14 amino acids. Germline loops: CDR1 MGHRA, CDR2 YSYEKL. Trimming cost V 4 bases and J 4 bases; bases outside gene matches: 3. CDR3 sequence reads: CASSPGGAGNTIYF. CDR3 DNA: TGCGCCAGCAGCCCAGGGGGCGCGGGAAACACCATATATTTT.

This chain joins TRBV7-9 and TRBJ2-5; 9 bases agree with TRBD2. J gave up 6 bases and V 1 base, and 6 bases lay outside the gene matches. This CDR3 is 15 amino acids long. In germline, CDR1 is SEHNR, CDR2 FQNEAQ (reference sequence). CDR3 sequence: CASSLDSGRTQTQYF. CDR3 nucleotides: TGTGCCAGCAGCTTAGACAGCGGGAGGACGCAGACCCAGTACTTC.

This rearrangement joins TRBV5-1 to TRBJ2-7; a weak D match, TRBD2 (5 bases). The CDR3 is 16 amino acids. V dropped 4 bases and J dropped 2 bases, with 19 bases sitting between them. Germline CDR1 reads SGHRS; CDR2 reads YFSETQ. CDR3 nucleotides: TGCGCCAGCAGCCCTTTAGTCGGCGGGCCAGCCTACGAGCAGTACTTC. It translates to CASSPLVGGPAYEQYF.

The gene calls are TRBV6-5 and TRBJ2-3, with TRBD1 matching 9 bases. This CDR3 has 14 amino acids. Unmatched junction bases numbered 6, after V lost 5 bases and J lost 6 bases. The germline CDR1 and CDR2 sequences are MNHEY and SVGAGI. CDR3 protein: CASSRTGARDTQYF. In DNA, the CDR3 is TGTGCCAGCAGTCGGACAGGGGCGAGGGATACGCAGTATTTT.

This clone was seen more than once but under ten times. The chain joins TRBV11-2 to TRBJ2-2; 12 nucleotides line up with TRBD2. The ends lost 5 bases at V and 3 bases at J; junction bases unmatched: 10. The germline CDR1 and CDR2 sequences are SGHAT and FQNNGV. The CDR3 runs 18 residues. This CDR3 reads CASSVLLLAGGYTGELFF. The CDR3 nucleotides read TGTGCCAGCAGCGTCTTGCTTCTAGCGGGAGGGTACACCGGGGAGCTGTTTTTT.

The chain uses TRBV11-2 and TRBJ2-7, with D possibly TRBD2 on 6 matching bases. Trimming stripped 5 bases from V and 2 bases from J, with 13 bases between. This CDR3 is 14 amino acids long. CDR1 SGHAT and CDR2 FQNNGV come from the germline V gene. This CDR3 reads CASSQTASAYEQYF. The CDR3 DNA is TGTGCCAGCAGCCAGACAGCTAGCGCCTACGAGCAGTACTTC. The complete variable domain, with remaining parts taken from reference TRBV11-2 and TRBJ2-7, reads EAGVAQSPRYKIIEKRQSVAFWCNPISGHATLYWYQQILGQGPKLLIQFQNNGVVDDSQLPKDRFSAERLKGVDSTLKIQPAKLEDSAVYLCASSQTASAYEQYFGPGTRLTVT.

V is TRBV27 and J is TRBJ2-1; the match to TRBD2 covers 8 bases. Germline CDR1 MNHEY, CDR2 SMNVEV (reference sequence). Trimming cost V 7 bases and J 0 bases; bases outside gene matches: 14. The CDR3 length is 18 residues. The CDR3 DNA follows: TGTGCCAGCACATCCTCTCCGGGACTAGTTTTCTCCTACAATGAGCAGTTCTTC. Translated, it gives CASTSSPGLVFSYNEQFF.

The rearrangement joins TRBV30 to TRBJ1-4, with D unclear. Germline CDR1 GTSNPN, CDR2 SVGIG (reference sequence). V gave up 3 bases and J gave up 5 bases, with 16 bases separating them. The CDR3 totals 15 residues. The CDR3 region is CAWSANSLLNEKLFF. The CDR3 nucleotides read TGTGCCTGGAGCGCGAACAGTCTGCTCAATGAAAAACTGTTTTTT.

The chain has TRBV7-2 and TRBJ2-7, with 11 positions matching TRBD2. The ends lost 2 bases at V and 6 bases at J; junction bases unmatched: 6. The germline CDR1 and CDR2 sequences are SGHTA and FQGNSA. The CDR3 extends over 15 amino acids. The CDR3 sequence: CASSLRLAGGPEQYF. CDR3 nucleotide sequence: TGTGCCAGCAGCTTACGGCTAGCGGGAGGCCCCGAGCAGTACTTC. Filled out from reference TRBV7-2 and TRBJ2-7, the complete variable domain reads GAGVSQSPSNKVTEKGKDVELRCDPISGHTALYWYRQSLGQGLEFLIYFQGNSAPDKSGLPSDRFSAERTGGSVSTLTIQRTQQEDSAVYLCASSLRLAGGPEQYFGPGTRLTVT.

The chain has TRBV7-2 and TRBJ2-3; 11 nucleotides align to TRBD2. CDR1 is SGHTA and CDR2 is FQGNSA in the germline V gene. Losses at the gene ends were 10 bases for V and 3 bases for J; bases not matched to a gene: 15. The CDR3 is made up of 17 amino acids. The CDR3 spells CANGASGGLIGTDTQYF. CDR3 DNA: TGTGCCAACGGGGCTAGCGGGGGGCTAATCGGGACAGATACGCAGTATTTT.

The rearrangement uses TRBV2 and TRBJ2-1, with D perhaps matching TRBD1 (6 bases). The germline V gene has CDR1 SNHLY and CDR2 FYNNEI. The CDR3 loop spans 13 amino acids. With 2 bases removed from V and 9 bases from J, the gap between germline ends came to 11 bases. The CDR3 DNA reads as TGTGCCAGCAGTGAAAGGCAGGGGAGTGAGCAGTTCTTC. Its protein is CASSERQGSEQFF.

V gene TRBV29-1 combines with J gene TRBJ2-7, with D perhaps matching TRBD2 (6 bases). This CDR3 spans 13 amino acids. CDR1 and CDR2 (germline): SQVTM, ANQGSEA. CDR3 nucleotide sequence: TGCAGTGCTGGGCGGGGTCCAACCTACGAGCAGTACTTC. Amino acids: CSAGRGPTYEQYF.

With respect to this clone: At one end the junction does not follow the germline gene, possibly because of a read error. The J gene is TRBJ1-2, the V gene TRBV7-9; D is perhaps TRBD1 (5 bases). Germline V gene data show CDR1 as SEHNR and CDR2 as FQNEAQ (reference sequence). The CDR3 runs to 14 residues. Written as DNA, the CDR3 is TGTGCCAGCAGCTTAGGTGGGGCTAACTATGGCTACGCCTTC. This encodes CASSLGGANYGYAF.

The CDR3 DNA follows: TGTGCCAGCAAACCCGACAGGGGTCGAGGGGAGCAGTTCTTC. Amino acid sequence: CASKPDRGRGEQFF. The V call is TRBV6-5, the J call TRBJ2-1; 8 bases map to TRBD1. The germline V gene encodes CDR1 MNHEY and CDR2 SVGAGI. V dropped 7 bases and J dropped 10; count of bases not matched to a gene: 12. The CDR3 loop spans 14 amino acids.

The rearrangement joins TRBV29-1 to TRBJ2-3, with D perhaps TRBD2 (6 bases). The germline V and J ends were trimmed by 5 bases and 5 bases, with 26 bases remaining between them. Per germline, CDR1 SQVTM and CDR2 ANQGSEA. This CDR3 has 17 amino acids. For the CDR3, the DNA is TGCAGCGTTCTATATACAACCGGGACGCTGGGGGGAGATACGCAGTATTTT. It is translated as CSVLYTTGTLGGDTQYF.

CDR3 amino acids: CASSLAGSGPGETQYF. In nucleotides, the CDR3 is TGTGCCAGCAGCTTAGCGGGGAGTGGCCCGGGAGAGACCCAGTACTTC. The V and J genes are TRBV7-6 and TRBJ2-5; D may be TRBD2 (5 bases). CDR1 and CDR2 from the germline V gene are SGHVS and FNYEAQ. The CDR3 runs 16 residues. V lost 0 bases, J lost 4 bases, and 15 bases lay in between.

V gene TRBV3-1 (or the pseudogene TRBV3-2) combines with J gene TRBJ1-3, with D unclear. This CDR3 contains 13 residues. CDR1 is LGHDT, CDR2 YNNKEL, per germline (reference sequence). V shed 0 bases and J shed 7 bases, with 7 bases lying between them. Here the CDR3 DNA reads TGTGCCAGCAGCCAAGAACCGGTGAACACCATATATTTT. This encodes CASSQEPVNTIYF.

The chain recombines TRBV11-2 with TRBJ2-1; the D gene is possibly TRBD2 (6 bases). Trimming removed 5 bases at V and 2 bases at J, with 16 bases between. The CDR3 is 16 amino acids. Germline V CDR1 and CDR2: SGHAT, FQNNGV. The CDR3 sequence is CASSPGGRGTYNEQFF. DNA of the CDR3: TGTGCCAGCAGCCCCGGGGGTAGAGGGACCTACAATGAGCAGTTCTTC.

The chain links TRBV10-3 to TRBJ2-7, with D possibly being TRBD2 (6 bases). Per germline, CDR1 ENHRY and CDR2 SYGVKD. Trimming left V 4 bases short and J 4 bases short, with 14 bases between. This CDR3 has 14 residues. The CDR3 region has the DNA TGTGCCATCAGTGGTGGTGGAGGGGAATACGAGCAGTACTTC. Its protein is CAISGGGGEYEQYF.

The V and J genes are TRBV19 and TRBJ2-2; TRBD1 aligns across 9 bases. This CDR3 has 13 residues. Germline V gene sequence: CDR1 LNHDA, CDR2 SQIVND (reference sequence). V lost 9 bases to trimming and J lost 5 bases; unmatched junction nucleotides: 4. As DNA, the CDR3 is TGTGCCAGCGACAGGGGGTGGACCGGGGAGCTGTTTTTT. Amino acids: CASDRGWTGELFF.

The chain carries TRBV7-8 and TRBJ2-3, with TRBD2 as a possible D gene (5 bases). Germline V lookup: CDR1 SGHVS, CDR2 FQNEAQ. The CDR3 runs 15 residues. Trimming left V 2 bases short and J 7 bases short, with 16 bases between. In DNA form, the CDR3 reads TGTGCCAGCAGCTTATTCTCCTTAGAGGGCTATACGCAGTATTTT. Amino acid sequence: CASSLFSLEGYTQYF. The whole variable domain, filled in from reference TRBV7-8 and TRBJ2-3, reads GAGVSQSPRYKVAKRGQDVALRCDPISGHVSLFWYQQALGQGPEFLTYFQNEAQLDKSGLPSDRFFAERPEGSVSTLKIQRTQQEDSAVYLCASSLFSLEGYTQYFGPGTRLTVL.

This chain uses TRBV6-2 or TRBV6-3 with TRBJ2-3; unclear D gene. This CDR3 is 15 amino acids long. The V gene's germline CDR1 is MNHEY and CDR2 SVGEGT. V gave up 4 bases and J gave up 2 bases, with 13 bases separating them. CDR3: CASSSIGSFTDTQYF. In DNA, the CDR3 is TGTGCCAGCAGTTCCATCGGGTCCTTCACAGATACGCAGTATTTT.

The chain has TRBV18 and TRBJ2-7; possibly TRBD1 for D (6 bases). Trimming took 6 bases from V and 3 from J, leaving 15 bases between them. The CDR3 sequence is 14 residues long. Germline V gives CDR1 KGHSH, CDR2 LQKENI. CDR3 coding DNA: TGTGCCAGCTCGCCAAACAGGGTGGGCTACGAGCAGTACTTC. This encodes CASSPNRVGYEQYF.

V usage is TRBV3-1 (or the pseudogene TRBV3-2) and J usage is TRBJ2-1, with 10 bases matching TRBD2. The CDR3 covers 16 residues. Losses at the gene ends were 1 base for V and 7 bases for J; bases not matched to a gene: 7. Per germline, CDR1 LGHDT and CDR2 YNNKEL (reference sequence). CDR3 in DNA: TGTGCCAGCAGCCAAGGCCTTAGCGGGAGGCCGAATGAGCAGTTCTTC. This sequence encodes CASSQGLSGRPNEQFF.

The CDR3 reads CASSSGQGSYEQYF. For the CDR3, the DNA is TGCGCCAGCAGCTCCGGACAGGGTTCCTACGAGCAGTACTTC. The genes are TRBV5-1 and TRBJ2-7; TRBD1 aligns across 8 bases. Germline lookup yields CDR1 SGHRS and CDR2 YFSETQ. The CDR3 runs 14 residues. Losses at the gene ends were 3 bases for V and 1 base for J; bases not matched to a gene: 3. Combining the CDR3 with reference TRBV5-1 and TRBJ2-7 gives the whole variable domain KAGVTQTPRYLIKTRGQQVTLSCSPISGHRSVSWYQQTPGQGLQFLFEYFSETQRNKGNFPGRFSGRQFSNSRSEMNVSTLELGDSALYLCASSSGQGSYEQYFGPGTRLTVT.

The DNA of the CDR3 is TGTGCCAGCAGCTCGACAGGGAATCAGCCCCAGCATTTT. It specifies CASSSTGNQPQHF. This chain connects TRBV7-8 to TRBJ1-5; 7 nucleotides agree with TRBD1. Germline lookup yields CDR1 SGHVS and CDR2 FQNEAQ. The CDR3 is 13 amino acids. The V and J ends lost 4 bases and 4 bases, in that order; junction bases with no gene match: 1.

The chain uses TRBV5-1 and TRBJ1-1, with 8 nucleotides matching TRBD1. This CDR3 spans 14 amino acids. Germline values: CDR1 SGHRS, CDR2 YFSETQ. With V trimmed by 3 bases and J by 1 base, 2 bases remained unmatched. CDR3 protein: CASSSGQGNTEAFF. The DNA for the CDR3 is TGCGCCAGCAGCTCCGGACAGGGGAACACTGAAGCTTTCTTT.